These T cell receptor beta chains were read from a single sample in a study of T cell changes during pregnancy in multiple sclerosis. Repertoires were generated with immunoSEQ multiplex PCR, while TCRdb's copy carries only in-frame clones and drops some. The sample shows under 35,000 clones, approximately 90% of them seen only once. Sequences were derived from CD4+ T cells from peripheral blood mononuclear cells, sampled in the first trimester of pregnancy. Receptor source: a female donor with multiple sclerosis, enrolled in a pregnancy study. The CDR3 runs from the conserved cysteine through the conserved F or W. D genes are given only for firm matches. Where a row states a size, it is once, few, many or the class of an expanded clone; other rows omit it.

TRBV27	NA	NA	TRBJ1-1	TGTGCCAGCAGTTCGCTACCCGTACAGAGTGCGAACACTGAAGCTTTCTTT	CASSSLPVQSANTEAFF
TRBV5-4	NA	NA	TRBJ1-6	TGTGCCAGCAGCTCAGTTACCCACAGCCATTCACCCCTCCACTTT	CASSSVTHSHSPLHF
TRBV2	NA	few	TRBJ1-6	TGTGCCAGCAGTGAAAATTGGAGGAATTCACCCCTCCACTTT	CASSENWRNSPLHF
TRBV6-5	NA	NA	TRBJ1-2	TGTGCCAGCAGTACGAGGGCCAGGCGGCCTTATGGCTACACCTTC	CASSTRARRPYGYTF
TRBV2	TRBD2	NA	TRBJ2-5	TGTGCCAGCAGTTCTCTGGGGGGGCAAGAGACCCAGTACTTC	CASSSLGGQETQYF
TRBV2	NA	NA	TRBJ2-7	TGTGCCAGCAGTGGTTGGCAGGGCGTCGACGAGCAGTACTTC	CASSGWQGVDEQYF
TRBV9	NA	NA	TRBJ1-6	TGTGCCAGCAGCCCTAGACAGGATAATTCACCCCTCCACTTT	CASSPRQDNSPLHF
TRBV29-1	NA	NA	TRBJ1-2	TGCAGCGTCTTTTGGACCGCAGCGGCTGGCTACACCTTC	CSVFWTAAAGYTF
TRBV28	NA	few	TRBJ2-3	TGTGCCAGCAGCTTCCTTGCAGATACGCAGTATTTT	CASSFLADTQYF
TRBV10-1	TRBD1	NA	TRBJ1-3	TGCGCCAGCAGTGACCTTGGGACAGGAGGAGGAAACACCATATATTTT	CASSDLGTGGGNTIYF
TRBV5-1	NA	NA	TRBJ1-6	TGCGCCAGCAGCCTGACCGGGGGTATCCATAATTCACCCCTCCACTTT	CASSLTGGIHNSPLHF
TRBV7-3	TRBD2	NA	TRBJ2-2	TGTGCCAGCAGCCATCTAGCGGGGGCCACCACCGGGGAGCTGTTTTTT	CASSHLAGATTGELFF
TRBV9	NA	NA	TRBJ1-2	TGTGCCAGCAGCGCCGGAGTCGGGGGGCTGAACTATGGCTACACCTTC	CASSAGVGGLNYGYTF
TRBV7-3	NA	few	TRBJ2-3	TGTGCCAGCAGCGTCGGACTACAAACAGATACGCAGTATTTT	CASSVGLQTDTQYF
TRBV7-9	NA	few	TRBJ1-1	TGTGCCAGCAGCTTTCGCGGGAACACTGAAGCTTTCTTT	CASSFRGNTEAFF
TRBV30	NA	NA	TRBJ1-6	TGTGCCTGGAGGACCCGACAGGTGGATTCACCCCTCCACTTT	CAWRTRQVDSPLHF
TRBV18	NA	NA	TRBJ2-3	TGTGCCAGCTCACCCACCCTAGCTGTCACAGATACGCAGTATTTT	CASSPTLAVTDTQYF
TRBV7-2	TRBD2	NA	TRBJ2-1	TGTGCCAGCAGCTTAAGGTGGGGGGGTAACAATGAGCAGTTCTTC	CASSLRWGGNNEQFF
TRBV9	TRBD1	NA	TRBJ1-2	TGTGCCAGCAGCGTAGGACAGGGACCCCCCTATGGCTACACCTTC	CASSVGQGPPYGYTF
TRBV4-1	TRBD1	NA	TRBJ2-2	TGCGCCAGCAGCCAAGATCCCTGGACAGGTCTAGGTTCATGGGGCACCGGGGAGCTGTTTTTT	CASSQDPWTGLGSWGTGELFF
TRBV15	NA	once	TRBJ2-1	TGTGCCACCAGCACCGGGGACGGGGGAAACAATGAGCAGTTCTTC	CATSTGDGGNNEQFF
TRBV7-9	NA	NA	TRBJ1-2	TGTGCCAGCAGCTTGCGTGGCTACACCTTC	CASSLRGYTF
TRBV6-1	NA	NA	TRBJ2-5	TGTGCCAGCAGTGGACTCCCAGAGACCCAGTACTTC	CASSGLPETQYF
TRBV9	TRBD2	NA	TRBJ2-1	TGTGCCAGCAGCGTAGGCGGGGGGCCCTACAATGAGCAGTTCTTC	CASSVGGGPYNEQFF
TRBV11-3	TRBD1	NA	TRBJ2-5	TGTGCCAGCAGCTTAGGGGGACAGGCAGGCGAGACCCAGTACTTC	CASSLGGQAGETQYF
TRBV7-8	TRBD2	NA	TRBJ2-7	TGTGCCAGCAGCCCCTCGGGACTAGCGGGGGGGCCGTCCGAGCAGTACTTC	CASSPSGLAGGPSEQYF
TRBV7-2	TRBD1	once	TRBJ2-5	TGTGCCAGCAGCTTAGTTCTTGGGACAGGGGGCCAGACCCAGTACTTC	CASSLVLGTGGQTQYF
TRBV7-2	NA	NA	TRBJ1-3	TGTGCCAGCAGTCCCCTCCACGGGAGGTCTGGAAACACCATATATTTT	CASSPLHGRSGNTIYF
TRBV28	TRBD1	NA	TRBJ2-6	TGTGCCAGCTGGGGACAGGCCGGGGCCAACGTCCTGACTTTC	CASWGQAGANVLTF
TRBV4-1	NA	NA	TRBJ2-7	TGCGCCAGCAGCCAGGCCGACAGAGCCTACGAGCAGTACTTC	CASSQADRAYEQYF
TRBV15	NA	NA	TRBJ2-7	TGTGCCACCAGCAGAGACAGGGGCCCGTACGAGCAGTACTTC	CATSRDRGPYEQYF
TRBV7-3	NA	NA	TRBJ1-1	TGTGCCAGCAGCTTAGGTCCAGAGAACACTGAAGCTTTCTTT	CASSLGPENTEAFF
TRBV7-2	NA	NA	TRBJ1-6	TGTGCCAGCAGCTTAGAGGGGGGGGGATTTTTTGATTCACCCCTCCACTTT	CASSLEGGGFFDSPLHF
TRBV11-1	NA	NA	TRBJ1-1	TGTGCCAGCAGGCAACAAAGTTGGACTGAAGCTTTCTTT	CASRQQSWTEAFF
TRBV5-1	NA	NA	TRBJ2-6	TGCGCCAGCAGCTCCCGGCCCGGGGAAGGTGGGGCCAACGTCCTGACTTTC	CASSSRPGEGGANVLTF
TRBV4-1	TRBD1	NA	TRBJ1-1	TGCGCCAGCAGCCAGGCTCCGGGACAGCCGAACACTGAAGCTTTCTTT	CASSQAPGQPNTEAFF
TRBV5-1	NA	NA	TRBJ1-1	TGCGCCAGCAGTACCGCGGGGAGTATGGATGAAGCTTTCTTT	CASSTAGSMDEAFF
TRBV5-1	TRBD1	NA	TRBJ2-2	TGCGCCAGCAGCGTCAGGGGGCGGGACACCGGGGAGCTGTTTTTT	CASSVRGRDTGELFF
TRBV7-8	NA	NA	TRBJ2-1	TGTGCCAGCAGCCCCCTTTCGGCCTACAATGAGCAGTTCTTC	CASSPLSAYNEQFF
TRBV9	NA	NA	TRBJ2-7	TGTGCCAGCAGTCCCCACTCGAGGGCCTCCTACGAGCAGTACTTC	CASSPHSRASYEQYF
TRBV7-9	NA	NA	TRBJ1-1	TGTGCCAGCAGGAGGAGAGTGAACACTGAAGCTTTCTTT	CASRRRVNTEAFF
TRBV7-2	NA	NA	TRBJ1-2	TGTGCCAGCAGCGCCAATACAGGTCACTATGGCTACACCTTC	CASSANTGHYGYTF
TRBV5-1	NA	NA	TRBJ2-7	TGCGCCAGCAGCGAAGACAGGGAGGACGAGCAGTACTTC	CASSEDREDEQYF
TRBV10-3	NA	NA	TRBJ1-2	TGTGCCATCCACACAGGGTTAGACGACTATGGCTACACCTTC	CAIHTGLDDYGYTF
TRBV18	NA	NA	TRBJ2-7	TGTGCCAGCTCACTGGACAGATCCTACGAGCAGTACTTC	CASSLDRSYEQYF
TRBV18	TRBD1	NA	TRBJ1-2	TGTGCCAGCTCGGGGGACAGGGGGCCAGGAGGCTACACCTTC	CASSGDRGPGGYTF
TRBV9	TRBD1	NA	TRBJ2-1	TGTGCCAGCAGCGTTGGACAGGGCCCTTACAATGAGCAGTTCTTC	CASSVGQGPYNEQFF
TRBV5-4	TRBD2	NA	TRBJ2-3	TGTGCCAGCAACCCCCCCCTAGCGGGGGGGCCAGATACGCAGTATTTT	CASNPPLAGGPDTQYF
TRBV7-9	NA	NA	TRBJ1-1	TGTGCCAGCAGCTTGGCAGGGTGGACTGAAGCTTTCTTT	CASSLAGWTEAFF